This passage covers 26 T cell receptor beta chains from one sample sequenced in a study of vaccination effects on CD4 cells after COVID-19 (dated by TCRdb to the early 2020s). The ViraFEST assay stimulated PBMC with viral peptide pools and then used TCR sequencing to identify antigen-specific CD4+ T cell clonotypes by expansion. After around ten days of culture, CD4+ T cells were isolated with the EasySep CD4+ T cell isolation kit. Convalescent patients had PCR-confirmed SARS-CoV-2 infection between March and December 2020, before Alpha, Beta and Delta variants emerged in the United States. Their antigens remain unidentified. Libraries came from the immunoSEQ multiplex PCR assay. TCRdb obtained this table from immuneACCESS and retained in-frame rearrangements with V and J assigned. These tables miss some clones; where compared with another copy, unresolved V genes account for less than half of the shortfall, and the remainder is unexplained. For this sample there are approximately 19,000 clones; 74% appear just once. The ten largest account for 35% to 40% of the sample.

Sequencing was performed on CD4+ T cells from PBMCs cultured with a peptide pool, taken before COVID-19 vaccination. Receptors originate from a human donor who had a prior SARS-CoV-2 infection.

The rearrangement uses TRBV5-1 and TRBJ2-1; TRBD1 might be the D (5 bases). Germline assignment: CDR1 SGHRS and CDR2 YFSETQ. The V end lost 0 bases, the J end lost 2 bases, and 6 bases lay between the germline ends. The CDR3 extends over 14 amino acids. CDR3 DNA sequence: TGCGCCAGCAGCTTGGGGACACCCTACAATGAGCAGTTCTTC. Its protein product is CASSLGTPYNEQFF.

This sequence joins TRBV7-2 and TRBJ1-2; D not certain. Germline-derived CDR1 and CDR2 are SGHTA and FQGNSA. CDR3 length: 13 residues. Trimming took 6 bases from V and 2 from J, leaving 10 bases between them. In nucleotides, the CDR3 is TGTGCCAGCAGTAGGACGGTGAACTATGGCTACACCTTC. Its protein product is CASSRTVNYGYTF. Full variable domain (outside the CDR3, taken from reference TRBV7-2 and TRBJ1-2): GAGVSQSPSNKVTEKGKDVELRCDPISGHTALYWYRQSLGQGLEFLIYFQGNSAPDKSGLPSDRFSAERTGGSVSTLTIQRTQQEDSAVYLCASSRTVNYGYTFGSGTRLTVV.

The chain carries TRBV6-1 and TRBJ1-5; possible D gene TRBD1, 5 bases. The CDR3 consists of 15 residues. V lost 1 base, J lost 4 bases, and 11 bases lay in between. Per the germline V gene, CDR1 is MNHNS and CDR2 is SASEGT. The DNA of the CDR3 is TGTGCCAGCAGTGAAGTGGCAGGGTCAAATCAGCCCCAGCATTTT. Translated: CASSEVAGSNQPQHF.

V gene TRBV10-3 combines with J gene TRBJ1-2, with 8 bases aligning to TRBD1. This CDR3 spans 15 amino acids. Germline V gene lookup returns CDR1 ENHRY and CDR2 SYGVKD. Trimming cost V 6 bases and J 4 bases; bases outside gene matches: 10. This CDR3 reads CAISNYRGEGYGYTF. DNA for the CDR3: TGTGCCATCAGCAACTACAGGGGGGAAGGCTATGGCTACACCTTC.

This clone was detected only once. This chain uses TRBV4-1 with TRBJ1-4; D possibly corresponds to TRBD1 (5 bases). This CDR3 has 15 amino acids. CDR1 is MGHRA, CDR2 YSYEKL, per germline. Trimming took off 1 base at V and 7 bases at J, with 13 bases between the two ends. This chain's CDR3 is CASSQGYGGGEKLFF. CDR3 in DNA: TGCGCCAGCAGCCAAGGGTATGGGGGGGGTGAAAAACTGTTTTTT.

This sequence joins TRBV3-1 (or the pseudogene TRBV3-2) and TRBJ2-3, with D maybe TRBD1 (5 bases). The CDR3 extends over 11 amino acids. V lost 5 bases and J lost 11, with 11 bases in between. The V gene's germline CDR1 is LGHDT and CDR2 YNNKEL (reference sequence). CDR3 protein: CASSLQGGQYF. The CDR3 bases are TGTGCCAGCAGCTTGCAGGGCGGGCAGTATTTT.

The chain recombines TRBV5-6 with TRBJ1-2, with D maybe TRBD1 (5 bases). There are 15 residues in the CDR3. Germline values: CDR1 SGHDT, CDR2 YYEEEE. V lost 0 bases and J lost 5, with 14 bases in between. CDR3 amino acids: CASSLAEGLEYGYTF. CDR3 bases: TGTGCCAGCAGCTTGGCCGAGGGGCTCGAGTATGGCTACACCTTC.

The chain has TRBV24-1 and TRBJ2-5; D ambiguous. The CDR3 has 15 amino acids. Germline loops: CDR1 KGHDR, CDR2 SFDVKD. V was cut by 1 base and J by 0 bases, with 8 bases left in between. CDR3 nucleotide sequence: TGTGCCACCAGTGATTTAGCAGGCGACCAAGAGACCCAGTACTTC. Amino acids: CATSDLAGDQETQYF.

The chain employs TRBV18 and TRBJ2-7, with D possibly called TRBD1 or TRBD2 (5 bases each). Between the trimmed V and J ends, which lost 6 bases and 3 bases, there was a span of 18 bases. The CDR3 is 15 amino acids. From germline, CDR1 is KGHSH and CDR2 LQKENI. CDR3 loop: CASSAFNRDGYEQYF. CDR3 nucleotide sequence: TGTGCCAGCTCTGCGTTCAACCGGGACGGCTACGAGCAGTACTTC.

V is TRBV9 and J is TRBJ2-3; the D gene is possibly TRBD2 (5 bases). V lost 4 bases to trimming and J lost 6 bases, with 18 bases between them. The germline CDR1 and CDR2 sequences are SGDLS and YYNGEE. The CDR3 contains 15 residues. The CDR3 here is CASSPGSFPGDTQYF. CDR3 DNA sequence: TGTGCCAGCAGCCCGGGGAGTTTCCCGGGGGATACGCAGTATTTT.

There are a few counts of this clone. The chain is built from TRBV5-6 and TRBJ1-1; D gene unclear. This CDR3 region has 12 residues. Per the germline V gene, CDR1 is SGHDT and CDR2 is YYEEEE. Trimming stripped 4 bases from V and 4 bases from J, with 8 bases between. The chain's CDR3 is CASSLYGTEAFF. The CDR3 region has the DNA TGTGCCAGCAGCCTTTACGGCACTGAAGCTTTCTTT.

V is TRBV18 and J is TRBJ1-4, with no clear D. The CDR3 runs to 15 residues. V lost 4 bases, J lost 3 bases, and 12 bases lay in between. CDR1 is KGHSH, CDR2 LQKENI, per germline. CDR3 loop: CASSQGFASNEKLFF. The CDR3, as DNA: TGTGCCAGCTCACAGGGTTTTGCCTCTAATGAAAAACTGTTTTTT.

The chain joins TRBV7-2 to TRBJ1-3; D is possibly TRBD1 (6 bases). Germline-derived CDR1 and CDR2 are SGHTA and FQGNSA. CDR3 length equals 14 residues. V was pared by 2 bases and J by 6 bases, with 11 bases between. CDR3 sequence reads: CASSLNRVLNTIYF. CDR3 coding DNA: TGTGCCAGCAGCTTAAACAGGGTTCTAAACACCATATATTTT.

The V gene is TRBV5-4, the J gene TRBJ1-6; D is undetermined. Trimming took off 4 bases at V and 9 bases at J, with 11 bases between the two ends. The CDR3 sequence is 13 residues long. Germline V gene sequence: CDR1 SGHNT, CDR2 YYREEE (reference sequence). CDR3 in DNA: TGTGCCAGCAGCCCCGGGCAAGGTTCACCCCTCCACTTT. Its translation: CASSPGQGSPLHF.

This chain links TRBV7-8 with TRBJ2-1; 8 bases map to TRBD1. Germline lookup yields CDR1 SGHVS and CDR2 FQNEAQ. The CDR3 is made up of 16 amino acids. The trim removed 1 base at V and 8 bases at J, leaving 10 bases unmatched. CDR3 in DNA: TGTGCCAGCAGCTTAGGCAGGGGGCGCTGGGAGGATGAGCAGTTCTTC. Translated: CASSLGRGRWEDEQFF.

There are a few counts of this clone. The genes are TRBV5-4 and TRBJ2-2; maybe TRBD1 (6 bases). CDR1 and CDR2 from the germline V gene are SGHNT and YYREEE (reference sequence). Trimming shortened V by 4 bases and J by 5 bases, and 9 bases separated the two germline ends. CDR3 length equals 13 residues. The CDR3 DNA follows: TGTGCCAGCAGCACCACAGGGACCGGGGAGCTGTTTTTT. Amino acid sequence: CASSTTGTGELFF.

This rearrangement joins TRBV30 to TRBJ2-2; 10 positions match TRBD1. The V gene end was trimmed by 8 bases and the J gene end by 3 bases; junction bases not matched to a gene: 6. The CDR3 runs 14 residues. Germline V gene data show CDR1 as GTSNPN and CDR2 as SVGIG (reference sequence). The CDR3 nucleotides are TGTGCCACCAGACAGGGGGCGGACACCGGGGAGCTGTTTTTT. This sequence encodes CATRQGADTGELFF.

With respect to this clone: A junction boundary mismatches the germline segment, possibly from a read error. This chain connects TRBV7-7 to TRBJ2-1; no reliable D call. The CDR3 is made up of 14 amino acids. The germline V gene has CDR1 SSHAT and CDR2 FNYEAQ (reference sequence). Here the CDR3 DNA reads TGTGCTAGCAGCTTAAACACCCCAGGAGATGAGCAGTTCTTC. Translating gives CASSLNTPGDEQFF.

In this sample, this clone turned up once. This chain links TRBV15 with TRBJ1-5; unclear D gene. This CDR3 is 12 amino acids long. The V and J ends lost 1 base and 6 bases respectively, with 4 bases between them. From germline, CDR1 is LNHNV and CDR2 YYDKDF (reference sequence). In nucleotides, the CDR3 is TGTGCCACCAGCAGAGTCTCTCAGCCCCAGCATTTT. Its translation: CATSRVSQPQHF.

The rearrangement links TRBV5-1 to TRBJ2-7; 8 positions match TRBD1. Looked up from germline, CDR1 is SGHRS and CDR2 is YFSETQ. The CDR3 is 14 amino acids. The V segment lost 2 bases and the J segment 2 bases; nucleotides outside the gene matches: 3. CDR3 sequence (DNA): TGCGCCAGCAGCTTACGGACAGGGCCCTACGAGCAGTACTTC. Translation gives CASSLRTGPYEQYF.

The table lists this clone with a count of one. The chain employs TRBV15 and TRBJ1-4; 7 bases align to TRBD1. Per the germline V gene, CDR1 is LNHNV and CDR2 is YYDKDF (reference sequence). This CDR3 has 16 amino acids. V was pared by 5 bases and J by 8 bases, with 14 bases of the junction left unmatched. The CDR3 loop is CATSPGGGPIREKLFF. CDR3 nucleotides: TGTGCCACCAGCCCTGGAGGGGGCCCCATAAGGGAAAAACTGTTTTTT.

The rearrangement joins TRBV7-9 to TRBJ2-6; D gene ambiguous. V gave up 7 bases and J gave up 1 base, with 20 bases separating them. CDR3 length: 18 residues. Per germline, CDR1 SEHNR and CDR2 FQNEAQ (reference sequence). The CDR3 reads CASTKEWGSLSGANVLTF. The CDR3, as DNA: TGTGCCAGCACCAAAGAATGGGGTAGCCTTTCTGGGGCCAACGTCCTGACTTTC. The full variable domain, with the rest looked up from reference TRBV7-9 and TRBJ2-6, is DTGVSQNPRHKITKRGQNVTFRCDPISEHNRLYWYRQTLGQGPEFLTYFQNEAQLEKSRLLSDRFSAERPKGSFSTLEIQRTEQGDSAMYLCASTKEWGSLSGANVLTFGAGSRLTVL.

This clone was found a few times. The V and J genes are TRBV5-6 and TRBJ2-2; 12 bases fit TRBD2. CDR1 and CDR2 (germline): SGHDT, YYEEEE. The J segment lost 5 bases and the V segment lost 0 bases, leaving 2 bases of the junction unmatched. The CDR3 length is 16 residues. This CDR3 is CASSLGLAGETGELFF. The CDR3 nucleotides read TGTGCCAGCAGCTTGGGACTAGCGGGAGAGACCGGGGAGCTGTTTTTT.

The chain links TRBV4-3 to TRBJ2-1; 10 bases line up with TRBD2. Germline assignment: CDR1 LGHNA and CDR2 YSLEER. V shed 4 bases, J shed 7 bases, and the junction held 10 bases outside the gene matches. CDR3 length: 16 amino acids. The CDR3 DNA follows: TGCGCCAGCAGCCCAGCTCTAGCGGGAGAGGGTAATGAGCAGTTCTTC. It is translated as CASSPALAGEGNEQFF.

The V gene is TRBV5-1, the J gene TRBJ2-1, with D uncertain. The CDR3 has 14 amino acids. The germline gives CDR1 SGHRS, CDR2 YFSETQ. V was shortened by 0 bases and J by 4 bases, with 8 bases between the two germline ends. CDR3 DNA sequence: TGCGCCAGCAGCTTGGCCGGCAGATACAATGAGCAGTTCTTC. Its translation is CASSLAGRYNEQFF.

The V call is TRBV30, the J call TRBJ2-1; TRBD1 is a possible D gene (5 bases). CDR3 size: 12 residues. Per the germline V gene, CDR1 is GTSNPN and CDR2 is SVGIG (reference sequence). V lost 5 bases, J lost 15 bases, and 20 bases lay in between. Here the CDR3 DNA reads TGTGCCTGGGGCCCCCCCCAGGGTACGCCGTTCTTC. It translates to CAWGPPQGTPFF.